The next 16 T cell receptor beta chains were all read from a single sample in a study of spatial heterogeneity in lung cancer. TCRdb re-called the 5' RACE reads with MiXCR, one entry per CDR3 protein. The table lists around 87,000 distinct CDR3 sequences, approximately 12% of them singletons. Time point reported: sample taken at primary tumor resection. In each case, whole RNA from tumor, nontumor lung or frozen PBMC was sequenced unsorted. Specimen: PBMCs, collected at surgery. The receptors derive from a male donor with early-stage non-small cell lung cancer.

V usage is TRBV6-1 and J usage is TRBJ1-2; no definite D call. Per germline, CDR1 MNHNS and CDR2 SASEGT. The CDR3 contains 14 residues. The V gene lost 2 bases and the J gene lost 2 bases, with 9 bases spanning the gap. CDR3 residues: CASSELSGNYGYTF. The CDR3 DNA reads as TGTGCCAGCAGTGAACTGTCCGGGAACTATGGCTACACCTTC.

CDR3 DNA: TGCGCCAGCAGCCAAGATGTAGGAGGAGACACCGGGGAGCTGTTTTTT. This codes for CASSQDVGGDTGELFF. V usage is TRBV4-3 and J usage is TRBJ2-2, with D perhaps matching TRBD2 (5 bases). The CDR3 sequence is 16 residues long. V gave up 0 bases and J gave up 3 bases, with 11 bases separating them. The germline V gene encodes CDR1 LGHNA and CDR2 YSLEER.

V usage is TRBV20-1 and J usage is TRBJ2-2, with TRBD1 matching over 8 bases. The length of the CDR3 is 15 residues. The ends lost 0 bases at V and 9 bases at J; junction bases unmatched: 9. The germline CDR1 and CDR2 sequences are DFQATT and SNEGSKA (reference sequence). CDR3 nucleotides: TGCAGTGCTAGAGAGCTGAGGACAGGGTTCCGGGAGCTGTTTTTT. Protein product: CSARELRTGFRELFF.

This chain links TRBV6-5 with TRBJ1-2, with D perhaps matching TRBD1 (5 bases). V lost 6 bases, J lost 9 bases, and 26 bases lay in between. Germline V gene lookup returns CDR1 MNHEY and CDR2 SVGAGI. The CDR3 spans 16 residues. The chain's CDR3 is CASRTGTAWGPHRYTF. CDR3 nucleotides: TGTGCCAGCAGGACCGGGACTGCCTGGGGCCCTCACCGCTACACCTTC.

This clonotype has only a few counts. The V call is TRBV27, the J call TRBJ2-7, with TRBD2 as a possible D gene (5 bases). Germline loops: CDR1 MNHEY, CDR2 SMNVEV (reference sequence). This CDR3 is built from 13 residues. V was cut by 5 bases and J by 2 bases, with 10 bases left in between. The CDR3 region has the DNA TGTGCCAGCAGTGGTAGCGCAACCTACGAGCAGTACTTC. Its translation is CASSGSATYEQYF.

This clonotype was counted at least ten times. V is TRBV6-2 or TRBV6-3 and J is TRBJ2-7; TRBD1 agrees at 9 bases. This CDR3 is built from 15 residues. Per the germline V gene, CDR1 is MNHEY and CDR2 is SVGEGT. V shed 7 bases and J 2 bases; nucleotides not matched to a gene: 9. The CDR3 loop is CASTQPGQGTYEQYF. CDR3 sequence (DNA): TGTGCCAGCACCCAACCGGGACAGGGTACCTACGAGCAGTACTTC.

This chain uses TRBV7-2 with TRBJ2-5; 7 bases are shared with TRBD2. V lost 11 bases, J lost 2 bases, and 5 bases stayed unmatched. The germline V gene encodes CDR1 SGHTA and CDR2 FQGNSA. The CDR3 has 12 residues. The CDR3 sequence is CAATGGQETQYF. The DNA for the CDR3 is TGTGCCGCGACGGGGGGACAAGAGACCCAGTACTTC.

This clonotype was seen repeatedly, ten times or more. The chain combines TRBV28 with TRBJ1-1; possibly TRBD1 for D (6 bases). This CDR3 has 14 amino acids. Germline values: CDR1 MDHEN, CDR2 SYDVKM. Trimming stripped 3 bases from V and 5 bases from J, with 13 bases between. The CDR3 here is CASSFRDIGTEAFF. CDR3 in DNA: TGTGCCAGCAGTTTTCGGGACATCGGGACTGAAGCTTTCTTT.

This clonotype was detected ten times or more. In DNA, the CDR3 is TGCAGCGTTGTTGGACAGGGTCAAACCACCTACGAGCAGTACTTC. It encodes CSVVGQGQTTYEQYF. The gene calls are TRBV29-1 and TRBJ2-7, with TRBD1 identical over 8 bases. V lost 4 bases and J lost 2; bases outside the gene matches: 10. There are 15 residues in the CDR3. Germline V CDR1 and CDR2: SQVTM, ANQGSEA.

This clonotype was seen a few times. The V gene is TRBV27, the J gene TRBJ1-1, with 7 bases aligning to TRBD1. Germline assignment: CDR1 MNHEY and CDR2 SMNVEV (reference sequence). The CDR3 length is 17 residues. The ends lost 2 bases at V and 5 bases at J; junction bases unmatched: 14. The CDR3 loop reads CASSLGRGGGDGTEAFF. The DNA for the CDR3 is TGTGCCAGCAGTTTAGGTCGGGGAGGGGGCGATGGAACTGAAGCTTTCTTT.

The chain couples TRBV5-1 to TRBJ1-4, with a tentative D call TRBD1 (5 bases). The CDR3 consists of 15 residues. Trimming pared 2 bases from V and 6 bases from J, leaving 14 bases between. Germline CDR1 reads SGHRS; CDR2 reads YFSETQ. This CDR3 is CASSFNGGNDEKLFF. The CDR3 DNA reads TGCGCCAGCAGCTTTAACGGGGGGAACGATGAAAAACTGTTTTTT.

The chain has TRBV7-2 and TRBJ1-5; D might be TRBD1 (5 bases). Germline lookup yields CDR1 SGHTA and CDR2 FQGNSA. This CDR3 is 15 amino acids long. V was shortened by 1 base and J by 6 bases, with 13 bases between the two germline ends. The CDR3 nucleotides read TGTGCCAGCAGCTTAGATATGCAGGGAAGTCAGCCCCAGCATTTT. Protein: CASSLDMQGSQPQHF.

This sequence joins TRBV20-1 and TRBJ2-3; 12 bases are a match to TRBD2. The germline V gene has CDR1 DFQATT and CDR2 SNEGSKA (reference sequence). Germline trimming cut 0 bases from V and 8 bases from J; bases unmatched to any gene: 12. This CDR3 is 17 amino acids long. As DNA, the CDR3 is TGCAGTGCTAGAGATATCCGGGCTAGCGGGAGGGCCGCTACGCAGTATTTT. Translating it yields CSARDIRASGRAATQYF.

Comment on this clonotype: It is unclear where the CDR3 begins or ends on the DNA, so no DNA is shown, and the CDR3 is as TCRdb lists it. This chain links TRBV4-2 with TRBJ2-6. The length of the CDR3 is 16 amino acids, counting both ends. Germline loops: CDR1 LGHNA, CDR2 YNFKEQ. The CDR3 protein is CASSPGVGSGANVLTF.

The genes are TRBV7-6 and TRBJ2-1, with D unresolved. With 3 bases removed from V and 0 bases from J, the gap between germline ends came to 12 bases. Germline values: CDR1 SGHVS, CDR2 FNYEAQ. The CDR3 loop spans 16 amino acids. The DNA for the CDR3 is TGTGCCAGCAGCTTTAAGTCATCGAGCTCCTACAATGAGCAGTTCTTC. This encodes CASSFKSSSSYNEQFF.

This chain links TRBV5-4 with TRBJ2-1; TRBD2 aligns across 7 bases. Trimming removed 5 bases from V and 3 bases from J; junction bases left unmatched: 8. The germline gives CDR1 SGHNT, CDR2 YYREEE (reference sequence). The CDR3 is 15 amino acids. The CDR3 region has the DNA TGTGCCAGCAGACCTGGGGGGGTAGACTACAATGAGCAGTTCTTC. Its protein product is CASRPGGVDYNEQFF.